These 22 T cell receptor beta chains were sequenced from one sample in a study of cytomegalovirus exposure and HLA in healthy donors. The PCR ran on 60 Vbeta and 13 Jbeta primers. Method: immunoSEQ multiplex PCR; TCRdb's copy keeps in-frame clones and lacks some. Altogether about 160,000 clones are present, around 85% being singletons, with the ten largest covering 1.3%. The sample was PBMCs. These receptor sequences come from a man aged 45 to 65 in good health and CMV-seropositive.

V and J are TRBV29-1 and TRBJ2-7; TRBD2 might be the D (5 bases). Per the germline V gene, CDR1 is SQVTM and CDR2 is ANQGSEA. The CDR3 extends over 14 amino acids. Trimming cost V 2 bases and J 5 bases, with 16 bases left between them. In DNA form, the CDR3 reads TGCAGCGTTGAAAAGGGAGATGTAGGGAACGAGCAGTACTTC. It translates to CSVEKGDVGNEQYF.

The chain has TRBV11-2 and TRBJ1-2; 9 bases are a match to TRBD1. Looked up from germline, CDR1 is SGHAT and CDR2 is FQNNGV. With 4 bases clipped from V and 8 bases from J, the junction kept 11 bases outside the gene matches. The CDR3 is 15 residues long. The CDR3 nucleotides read TGTGCCAGCAGCTCACGACAGGGGGTCATTATGGGCTACACCTTC. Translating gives CASSSRQGVIMGYTF. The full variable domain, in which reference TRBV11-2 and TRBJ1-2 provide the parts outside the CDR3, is EAGVAQSPRYKIIEKRQSVAFWCNPISGHATLYWYQQILGQGPKLLIQFQNNGVVDDSQLPKDRFSAERLKGVDSTLKIQPAKLEDSAVYLCASSSRQGVIMGYTFGSGTRLTVV.

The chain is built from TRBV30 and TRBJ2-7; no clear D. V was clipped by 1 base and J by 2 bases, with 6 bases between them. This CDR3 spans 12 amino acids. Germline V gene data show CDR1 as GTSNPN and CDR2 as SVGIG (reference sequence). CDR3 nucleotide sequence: TGTGCCTGGAGTGAGGAGCCCTACGAGCAGTACTTC. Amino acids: CAWSEEPYEQYF.

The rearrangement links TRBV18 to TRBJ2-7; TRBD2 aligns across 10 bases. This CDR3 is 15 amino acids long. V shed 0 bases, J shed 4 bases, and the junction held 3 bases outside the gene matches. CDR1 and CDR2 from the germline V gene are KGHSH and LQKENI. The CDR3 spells CASSPPGLALYEQYF. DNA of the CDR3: TGTGCCAGCTCACCACCGGGACTAGCGTTATACGAGCAGTACTTC.

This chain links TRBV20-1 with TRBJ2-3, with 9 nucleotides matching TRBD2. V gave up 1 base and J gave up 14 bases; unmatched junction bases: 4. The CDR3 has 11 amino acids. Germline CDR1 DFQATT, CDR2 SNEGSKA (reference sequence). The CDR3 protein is CSARGGGGGYF. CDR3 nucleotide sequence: TGCAGTGCTAGAGGAGGCGGGGGGGGGTATTTT.

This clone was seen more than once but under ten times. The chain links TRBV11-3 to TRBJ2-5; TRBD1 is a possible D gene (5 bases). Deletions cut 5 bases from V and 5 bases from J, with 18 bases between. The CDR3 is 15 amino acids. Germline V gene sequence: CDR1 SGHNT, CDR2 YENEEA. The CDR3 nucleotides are TGTGCCAGCAGCAAACGTTTAACAGGAGTGGAGACCCAGTACTTC. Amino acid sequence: CASSKRLTGVETQYF.

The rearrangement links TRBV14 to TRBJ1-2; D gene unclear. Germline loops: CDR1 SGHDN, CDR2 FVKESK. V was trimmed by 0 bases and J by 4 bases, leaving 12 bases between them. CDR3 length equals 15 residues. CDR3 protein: CASSQDPDTRYGYTF. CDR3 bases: TGTGCCAGCAGCCAAGACCCCGACACGCGCTATGGCTACACCTTC. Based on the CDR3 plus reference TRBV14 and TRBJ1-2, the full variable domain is EAGVTQFPSHSVIEKGQTVTLRCDPISGHDNLYWYRRVMGKEIKFLLHFVKESKQDESGMPNNRFLAERTGGTYSTLKVQPAELEDSGVYFCASSQDPDTRYGYTFGSGTRLTVV.

The CDR3 DNA sequence: TGTGCCAGCCTTCCCCCGGGACTAGACACAGATACGCAGTATTTT. Its translation is CASLPPGLDTDTQYF. The chain has TRBV11-2 and TRBJ2-3; 8 positions match TRBD2. V shed 8 bases and J 2 bases; nucleotides not matched to a gene: 9. The germline gives CDR1 SGHAT, CDR2 FQNNGV. The CDR3 contains 15 residues.

The CDR3 bases are TGTGCCAGCAAAGGGGCTACGACTCGTGGGACCCAGTACTTC. Its protein is CASKGATTRGTQYF. The chain has TRBV28 and TRBJ2-5, with D possibly TRBD1 on 5 matching bases. Per the germline V gene, CDR1 is MDHEN and CDR2 is SYDVKM. This CDR3 region has 14 residues. V lost 7 bases and J lost 7, with 19 bases in between.

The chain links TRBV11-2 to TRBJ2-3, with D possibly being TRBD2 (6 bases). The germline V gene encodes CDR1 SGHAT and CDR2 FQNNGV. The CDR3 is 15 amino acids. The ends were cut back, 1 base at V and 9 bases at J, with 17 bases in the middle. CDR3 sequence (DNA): TGTGCCAGCAGCTTAGGTGGGGGGAGCCTGGGGACGCAGTATTTT. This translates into CASSLGGGSLGTQYF. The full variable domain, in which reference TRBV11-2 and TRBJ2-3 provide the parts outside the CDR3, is EAGVAQSPRYKIIEKRQSVAFWCNPISGHATLYWYQQILGQGPKLLIQFQNNGVVDDSQLPKDRFSAERLKGVDSTLKIQPAKLEDSAVYLCASSLGGGSLGTQYFGPGTRLTVL.

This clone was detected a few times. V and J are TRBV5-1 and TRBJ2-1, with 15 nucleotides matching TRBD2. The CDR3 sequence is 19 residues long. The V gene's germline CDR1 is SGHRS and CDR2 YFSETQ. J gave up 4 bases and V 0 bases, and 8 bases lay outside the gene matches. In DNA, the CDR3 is TGCGCCAGCAGCTTGGCGGGACTAGCGGGAGGTCGGGGTTACAATGAGCAGTTCTTC. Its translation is CASSLAGLAGGRGYNEQFF.

CDR3 sequence reads: CASSLELAGGWEQFF. The CDR3 nucleotides are TGTGCCAGCAGCTTAGAGTTAGCGGGAGGATGGGAGCAGTTCTTC. The rearrangement uses TRBV11-2 and TRBJ2-1; 10 bases are shared with TRBD2. V lost 0 bases and J lost 10; bases outside the gene matches: 6. CDR1 and CDR2 from the germline V gene are SGHAT and FQNNGV. CDR3 length: 15 amino acids.

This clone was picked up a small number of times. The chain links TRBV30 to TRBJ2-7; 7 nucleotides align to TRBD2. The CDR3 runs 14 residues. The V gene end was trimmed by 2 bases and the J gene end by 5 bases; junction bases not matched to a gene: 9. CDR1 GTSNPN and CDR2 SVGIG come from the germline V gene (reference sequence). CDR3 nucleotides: TGTGCCTGGAGTCCGGTGGGGGGGATCCACGAGCAGTACTTC. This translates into CAWSPVGGIHEQYF.

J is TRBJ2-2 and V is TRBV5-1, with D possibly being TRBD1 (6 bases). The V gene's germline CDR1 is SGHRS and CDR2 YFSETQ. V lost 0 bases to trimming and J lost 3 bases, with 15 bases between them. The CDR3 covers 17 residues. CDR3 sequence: CASSLEVRAGDTGELFF. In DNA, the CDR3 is TGCGCCAGCAGCTTGGAAGTTCGGGCAGGGGACACCGGGGAGCTGTTTTTT.

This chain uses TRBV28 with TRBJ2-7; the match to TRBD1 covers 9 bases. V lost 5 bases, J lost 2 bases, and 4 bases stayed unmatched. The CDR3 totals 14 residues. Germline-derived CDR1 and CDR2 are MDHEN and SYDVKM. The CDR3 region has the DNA TGTGCCAGCAGTCCCGGGACAGGGACCTACGAGCAGTACTTC. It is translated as CASSPGTGTYEQYF.

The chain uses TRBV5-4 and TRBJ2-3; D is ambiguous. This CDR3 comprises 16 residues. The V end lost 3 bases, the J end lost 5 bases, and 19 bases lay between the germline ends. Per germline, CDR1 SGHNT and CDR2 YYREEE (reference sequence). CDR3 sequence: CASSSNRWSGVDTQYF. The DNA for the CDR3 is TGTGCCAGCAGCTCGAATAGATGGTCAGGCGTAGATACGCAGTATTTT. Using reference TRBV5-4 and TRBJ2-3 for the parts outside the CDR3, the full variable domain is ETGVTQSPTHLIKTRGQQVTLRCSSQSGHNTVSWYQQALGQGPQFIFQYYREEENGRGNFPPRFSGLQFPNYSSELNVNALELDDSALYLCASSSNRWSGVDTQYFGPGTRLTVL.

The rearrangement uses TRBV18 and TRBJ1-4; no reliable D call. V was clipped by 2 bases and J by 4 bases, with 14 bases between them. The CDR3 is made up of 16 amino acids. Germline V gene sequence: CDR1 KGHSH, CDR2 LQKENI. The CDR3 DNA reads TGTGCCAGCTCACCAAGTGGCACCCGACATAATGAAAAACTGTTTTTT. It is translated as CASSPSGTRHNEKLFF.

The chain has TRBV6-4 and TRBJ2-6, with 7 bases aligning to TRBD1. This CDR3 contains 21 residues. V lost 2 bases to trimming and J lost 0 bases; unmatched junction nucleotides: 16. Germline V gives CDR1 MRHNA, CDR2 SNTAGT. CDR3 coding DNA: TGTGCCAGCAGTGACCCAAGGGACAGAGGACGGCCTTCCTCTGGGGCCAACGTCCTGACTTTC. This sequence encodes CASSDPRDRGRPSSGANVLTF.

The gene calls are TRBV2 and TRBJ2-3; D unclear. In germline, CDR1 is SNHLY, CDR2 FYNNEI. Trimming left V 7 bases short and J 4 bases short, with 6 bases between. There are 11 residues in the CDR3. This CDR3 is CASKTADTQYF. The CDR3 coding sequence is TGTGCCAGCAAGACTGCAGATACGCAGTATTTT.

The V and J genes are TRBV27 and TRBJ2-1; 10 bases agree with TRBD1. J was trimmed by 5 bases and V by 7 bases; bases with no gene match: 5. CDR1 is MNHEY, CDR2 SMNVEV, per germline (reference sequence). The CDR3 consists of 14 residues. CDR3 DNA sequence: TGTGCCAGCAAATCCGGGACAGGGGACAATGAGCAGTTCTTC. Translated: CASKSGTGDNEQFF.

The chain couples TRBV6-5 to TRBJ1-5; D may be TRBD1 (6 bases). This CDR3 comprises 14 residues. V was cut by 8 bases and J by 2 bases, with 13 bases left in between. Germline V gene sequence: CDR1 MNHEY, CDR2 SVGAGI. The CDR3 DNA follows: TGTGCCAGCGGGATCAGACAGGGCAATCAGCCCCAGCATTTT. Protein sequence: CASGIRQGNQPQHF.

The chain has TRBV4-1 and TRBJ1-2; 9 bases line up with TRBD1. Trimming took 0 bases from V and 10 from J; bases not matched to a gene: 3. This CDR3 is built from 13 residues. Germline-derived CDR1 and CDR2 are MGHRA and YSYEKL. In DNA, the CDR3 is TGCGCCAGCAGCCAAGATAGGGACAGGGTCTACACCTTC. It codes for CASSQDRDRVYTF.